Below, 30 T cell receptor beta chains from the same sample are listed, as sequenced in a study of T cells in Graves' hyperthyroidism and ophthalmopathy. What was amplified from RNA transcripts were TCR beta CDR3 regions. TCR CDR3 underwent first-round RT-PCR with the HTBI primer set. TCRdb called the multiplex PCR reads again in MiXCR, with one record for every CDR3 protein. The sample has fewer than 550,000 distinct CDR3 sequences, approximately 14% seen once. Sequences were obtained from blood. All receptors come from a young woman with Graves' hyperthyroidism.

The CDR3: CASRARGGLTEAFF. The CDR3 nucleotides are TGTGCCAGCAGAGCGCGGGGGGGCTTGACTGAAGCTTTCTTT. This chain links TRBV6-1 with TRBJ1-1, with D perhaps TRBD1 (6 bases). Germline V gene sequence: CDR1 MNHNS, CDR2 SASEGT. CDR3 size: 14 residues. The germline V and J ends were trimmed by 6 bases and 5 bases, with 16 bases remaining between them.

The V gene is TRBV6-1, the J gene TRBJ2-1, with TRBD1 matching over 10 bases. The length of the CDR3 is 14 residues. The germline CDR1 and CDR2 sequences are MNHNS and SASEGT. The V segment lost 7 bases and the J segment 7 bases; nucleotides outside the gene matches: 7. CDR3 in amino acids: CASKEGQGWNEQFF. The CDR3 nucleotides are TGTGCCAGCAAAGAGGGACAGGGGTGGAATGAGCAGTTCTTC.

This clonotype was recorded at least ten times. This sequence joins TRBV3-1 and TRBJ2-3; the D gene is possibly TRBD2 (6 bases). Germline V CDR1 and CDR2: LGHDT, YNNKEL (reference sequence). The CDR3 runs 14 residues. V gave up 1 base and J gave up 4 bases, with 9 bases separating them. CDR3 loop: CASSQGGTSDTQYF. The CDR3 DNA sequence: TGTGCCAGCAGCCAAGGCGGGACCTCAGATACGCAGTATTTT.

This clonotype was seen at least ten times. The rearrangement uses TRBV2 and TRBJ2-3; D call uncertain. The CDR3 consists of 14 residues. The ends were cut back, 2 bases at V and 9 bases at J, with 15 bases in the middle. Germline values: CDR1 SNHLY, CDR2 FYNNEI. The CDR3 region has the DNA TGTGCCAGCAGTGAAACAAGGGATTCATGGACGCAGTATTTT. Encoded protein: CASSETRDSWTQYF.

The gene calls are TRBV5-1 and TRBJ2-2; possible D gene TRBD1, 5 bases. V was clipped by 0 bases and J by 7 bases, with 7 bases between them. This CDR3 is 13 amino acids long. Germline CDR1 reads SGHRS; CDR2 reads YFSETQ. The CDR3: CASSLGGNGELFF. Written as DNA, the CDR3 is TGCGCCAGCAGCTTGGGGGGCAACGGGGAGCTGTTTTTT.

This clonotype was detected many times. The chain recombines TRBV11-3 with TRBJ2-1; 9 nucleotides align to TRBD2. Germline V gives CDR1 SGHNT, CDR2 YENEEA. The J segment lost 7 bases and the V segment lost 2 bases, leaving 12 bases of the junction unmatched. CDR3 length equals 17 residues. The CDR3 DNA sequence: TGTGCCAGCAGCTTACCCCATCGCCTAGCGGGAAGTAATGAGCAGTTCTTC. Residues: CASSLPHRLAGSNEQFF.

This sequence joins TRBV6-1 and TRBJ2-5; D possibly matches TRBD1 or TRBD2 (6 bases each). CDR1 is MNHNS and CDR2 is SASEGT in the germline V gene. The ends were cut back, 8 bases at V and 7 bases at J, with 17 bases in the middle. CDR3 length: 13 amino acids. As DNA, the CDR3 is TGTGCCAGCTCCTTGGGGGGCCTGGGGACCCAGTACTTC. This translates into CASSLGGLGTQYF.

In this sample, this clonotype turned up a few times. The gene calls are TRBV19 and TRBJ1-2; possibly TRBD1 for D (5 bases). Trimming removed 6 bases at V and 6 bases at J, with 14 bases between. CDR1 LNHDA and CDR2 SQIVND come from the germline V gene (reference sequence). The CDR3 sequence is 13 residues long. The DNA for the CDR3 is TGTGCCAGTAGACCAGGGTATTTCGATGGCTACACCTTC. Protein sequence: CASRPGYFDGYTF. The full variable domain, completed using reference TRBV19 and TRBJ1-2, is DGGITQSPKYLFRKEGQNVTLSCEQNLNHDAMYWYRQDPGQGLRLIYYSQIVNDFQKGDIAEGYSVSREKKESFPLTVTSAQKNPTAFYLCASRPGYFDGYTFGSGTRLTVV.

This clonotype was counted between two and nine times. A junction boundary mismatches the germline segment, possibly from a read error. This chain uses TRBV7-7 with TRBJ2-7; D may match TRBD1 or TRBD2 (5 bases each). CDR1 and CDR2 from the germline V gene are SSHAT and FNYEAQ (reference sequence). The CDR3 runs to 15 residues. DNA for the CDR3: TGTGCTAGCAGCTTGCCCGGGACGGGATGGCGGGAGCAGTACTTC. Translation gives CASSLPGTGWREQYF.

The rearrangement links TRBV7-8 to TRBJ2-2; 11 nucleotides line up with TRBD1. The CDR3 spans 16 residues. V trimming: 7 bases; J trimming: 6 bases; junction bases outside the gene matches: 10. The V gene's germline CDR1 is SGHVS and CDR2 FQNEAQ. This chain's CDR3 is CASKITGTGGSGELFF. The CDR3, as DNA: TGTGCCAGCAAAATAACCGGGACAGGGGGATCCGGGGAGCTGTTTTTT. The full variable domain, its missing parts supplied by reference TRBV7-8 and TRBJ2-2, is GAGVSQSPRYKVAKRGQDVALRCDPISGHVSLFWYQQALGQGPEFLTYFQNEAQLDKSGLPSDRFFAERPEGSVSTLKIQRTQQEDSAVYLCASKITGTGGSGELFFGEGSRLTVL.

This clonotype was seen a few times. The V call is TRBV12-3 or TRBV12-4, the J call TRBJ2-7, with TRBD2 as a possible D gene (7 bases). The CDR3 is made up of 16 amino acids. V was clipped by 5 bases and J by 5 bases, with 22 bases between them. CDR3 in DNA: TGTGCCAGCAGTCCCTGGGGGGGGCTAAAGGGTAACGAGCAGTACTTC. Amino acids: CASSPWGGLKGNEQYF.

The CDR3 reads CASSRMSGGLYTDTQYF. Written as DNA, the CDR3 is TGTGCCAGCAGCCGTATGAGTGGGGGCTTATATACAGATACGCAGTATTTT. The chain joins TRBV4-2 to TRBJ2-3, with D perhaps TRBD1 (6 bases). Looked up from germline, CDR1 is LGHNA and CDR2 is YNFKEQ. Deletions cut 4 bases from V and 3 bases from J, with 20 bases between. This CDR3 has 17 amino acids.

To note about this clonotype: A read error may be the cause here, since a much bigger clone is one base away. The chain recombines TRBV7-8 with TRBJ1-5, with 9 bases matching TRBD1. The germline CDR1 and CDR2 sequences are SGHVS and FQNEAQ. The CDR3 has 16 amino acids. The CDR3 DNA follows: TGTGCCAGCACCGCGTTGACAGGGGGTAGCAATCGGCCCCAGCATTTT. Protein product: CASTALTGGSNRPQHF.

This clonotype was detected ten times or more. V gene TRBV2 combines with J gene TRBJ2-3, with TRBD2 matching 11 bases. The J segment lost 6 bases and the V segment lost 6 bases, leaving 5 bases of the junction unmatched. CDR1 and CDR2 (germline): SNHLY, FYNNEI. CDR3 size: 14 residues. CDR3 sequence (DNA): TGTGCCAGCAGGGCTAGCGGGGGGCCGGATACGCAGTATTTT. Translation gives CASRASGGPDTQYF.

This clonotype was counted a few times. The chain links TRBV6-5 to TRBJ2-3, with 8 positions matching TRBD2. The CDR3 is 15 residues long. Germline lookup yields CDR1 MNHEY and CDR2 SVGAGI. V shed 1 base and J 1 base; nucleotides not matched to a gene: 1. CDR3: CASSYYSGGTDTQYF. The DNA of the CDR3 is TGTGCCAGCAGTTACTATAGCGGGGGCACAGATACGCAGTATTTT.

This clonotype was detected ten times or more. The gene calls are TRBV12-3 or TRBV12-4 and TRBJ2-5, with 8 bases aligning to TRBD2. Unmatched junction bases numbered 20, after V lost 5 bases and J lost 9 bases. The CDR3 runs to 17 residues. As DNA, the CDR3 is TGTGCCAGCAGTCCCTACCGTACTAGCGGACCCACAAGCTCCCAGTACTTC. Its translation is CASSPYRTSGPTSSQYF.

The chain has TRBV7-2 and TRBJ1-1; a weak D match, TRBD1 (6 bases). Germline V gene lookup returns CDR1 SGHTA and CDR2 FQGNSA. The CDR3 covers 14 residues. Trimming pared 5 bases from V and 3 bases from J, leaving 13 bases between. CDR3 DNA: TGTGCCAGCAGCCCACAGGGACGGGACACTGAAGCTTTCTTT. Translating it yields CASSPQGRDTEAFF.

The genes are TRBV19 and TRBJ2-7, with D perhaps matching TRBD1 (6 bases). V was trimmed by 7 bases and J by 3 bases, leaving 19 bases between them. The germline gives CDR1 LNHDA, CDR2 SQIVND (reference sequence). The CDR3 spans 15 residues. The CDR3 DNA reads TGTGCCAGTAAGAGAACATCAGGGGACCGCTACGAGCAGTACTTC. Translating it yields CASKRTSGDRYEQYF.

This clonotype has at least ten counts. The CDR3 bases are TGCGCCAGCAGCGGAGAGGGCTACTCCTACGAGCAGTACTTC. Its translation is CASSGEGYSYEQYF. The chain recombines TRBV5-1 with TRBJ2-7; possible D gene TRBD2, 5 bases. The V gene's germline CDR1 is SGHRS and CDR2 YFSETQ. Trimming pared 4 bases from V and 0 bases from J, leaving 11 bases between. CDR3 length: 14 amino acids.

This clonotype has at least ten counts. V and J are TRBV3-1 and TRBJ1-5; D may be TRBD1 (5 bases). This CDR3 spans 14 amino acids. Looked up from germline, CDR1 is LGHDT and CDR2 is YNNKEL (reference sequence). The ends were cut back, 3 bases at V and 3 bases at J, with 9 bases in the middle. DNA for the CDR3: TGTGCCAGCAGCCACCGGGGGAACAATCAGCCCCAGCATTTT. It codes for CASSHRGNNQPQHF.

This clonotype was picked up many times. This rearrangement joins TRBV3-1 to TRBJ2-1; no reliable D call. Trimming stripped 1 base from V and 10 bases from J, with 8 bases between. This CDR3 has 12 residues. Germline V lookup: CDR1 LGHDT, CDR2 YNNKEL (reference sequence). CDR3 amino acids: CASSQGRTEQFF. The CDR3 DNA follows: TGTGCCAGCAGCCAAGGAAGGACGGAGCAGTTCTTC.

This clonotype was seen ten or more times. The chain has TRBV6-1 and TRBJ2-3; maybe TRBD2 (5 bases). Trimming removed 8 bases at V and 4 bases at J, with 10 bases between. The CDR3 is 12 residues long. Germline loops: CDR1 MNHNS, CDR2 SASEGT. This CDR3 is CASGRRSDTQYF. The CDR3 DNA sequence: TGTGCCAGCGGGCGGAGGTCAGATACGCAGTATTTT.

In this sample, this clonotype turned up many times. The chain joins TRBV5-1 to TRBJ1-5, with 7 bases aligning to TRBD1. The V gene's germline CDR1 is SGHRS and CDR2 YFSETQ. This CDR3 region has 13 residues. V dropped 1 base and J dropped 9; count of bases not matched to a gene: 4. The chain's CDR3 is CASSLSGGGPQHF. CDR3 in DNA: TGCGCCAGCAGCTTGTCAGGGGGAGGGCCCCAGCATTTT.

This clonotype was picked up a small number of times. The genes are TRBV2 and TRBJ2-6; D is ambiguous. This CDR3 contains 14 residues. The germline V gene encodes CDR1 SNHLY and CDR2 FYNNEI. The ends were cut back, 7 bases at V and 4 bases at J, with 11 bases in the middle. CDR3 amino acids: CASMGIGGANVLTF. DNA for the CDR3: TGTGCCAGCATGGGAATAGGGGGGGCCAACGTCCTGACTTTC.

This clonotype came up many times. V is TRBV3-1 and J is TRBJ1-2; TRBD1 is a possible D gene (6 bases). Trimming removed 6 bases from V and 5 bases from J, with 16 bases in between. Germline loops: CDR1 LGHDT, CDR2 YNNKEL (reference sequence). The CDR3 is made up of 14 amino acids. The CDR3 coding sequence is TGTGCCAGCAGAGGCGCGGGGGCGGAGTATGGCTACACCTTC. Residues: CASRGAGAEYGYTF.

The table lists this clonotype with many counts. V and J are TRBV7-9 and TRBJ2-5, with D perhaps TRBD1 (6 bases). The CDR3 contains 12 residues. Trimming pared 5 bases from V and 8 bases from J, leaving 12 bases between. In germline, CDR1 is SEHNR, CDR2 FQNEAQ (reference sequence). CDR3: CASSGEQGTQYF. The DNA for the CDR3 is TGTGCCAGCAGCGGAGAACAGGGCACCCAGTACTTC.

This chain joins TRBV19 and TRBJ1-2; D is ambiguous. The V gene's germline CDR1 is LNHDA and CDR2 SQIVND (reference sequence). The CDR3 is 15 amino acids. Trimming shortened V by 4 bases and J by 6 bases, and 18 bases separated the two germline ends. The CDR3 region has the DNA TGTGCCAGTAGTACCCGTAAGCCTCAAGTGGATGGCTACACCTTC. It translates to CASSTRKPQVDGYTF.

This clonotype has a handful of counts. The chain links TRBV10-2 to TRBJ2-3; D gene ambiguous. CDR1 WSHSY and CDR2 SAAADI come from the germline V gene. V was trimmed by 8 bases and J by 2 bases, leaving 14 bases between them. The CDR3 has 14 residues. The CDR3 here is CASGGIRLTDTQYF. The CDR3, as DNA: TGCGCCAGCGGTGGTATCCGCCTCACAGATACGCAGTATTTT.

This clonotype was observed a few times. This chain links TRBV27 with TRBJ2-5, with D possibly matching TRBD1 (5 bases). V dropped 3 bases and J dropped 4 bases, with 15 bases sitting between them. The CDR3 totals 15 residues. CDR1 is MNHEY and CDR2 is SMNVEV in the germline V gene (reference sequence). The CDR3 region is CASSFTDSRRETQYF. CDR3 in DNA: TGTGCCAGCAGTTTCACTGACAGCAGGCGAGAGACCCAGTACTTC.

V and J are TRBV19 and TRBJ1-5; D may be TRBD1 (5 bases). V lost 5 bases to trimming and J lost 6 bases, with 17 bases between them. CDR3 length: 15 residues. The germline gives CDR1 LNHDA, CDR2 SQIVND (reference sequence). The CDR3 sequence is CASSPPDWQGQPQHF. In nucleotides, the CDR3 is TGTGCCAGTAGTCCCCCCGACTGGCAGGGTCAGCCCCAGCATTTT.